These 3 T cell receptor beta chains came from one sample sequenced in a study of blood T cell repertoires in COVID-19. Repertoires were generated with immunoSEQ multiplex PCR, while TCRdb's copy carries only in-frame clones and drops some. The sample lists fewer than 30,000 clones, 94% occurring once. The sequenced sample was peripheral blood. These receptors were taken from a human donor with active COVID-19. The donor label of this sample is uncertain.

The CDR3 reads CSVGDRTQPQHF. In nucleotides, the CDR3 is TGCAGCGTTGGGGACAGAACTCAGCCCCAGCATTTT. The gene calls are TRBV29-1 and TRBJ1-5, with 7 positions matching TRBD1. Germline CDR1 SQVTM, CDR2 ANQGSEA. Trimming at V came to 4 bases and at J to 6 bases, leaving 3 bases not matched to a gene. This CDR3 contains 12 residues.

The V call is TRBV4-3, the J call TRBJ1-3; D is uncertain. Germline CDR1 reads LGHNA; CDR2 reads YSLEER. CDR3 length: 15 amino acids. V was clipped by 0 bases and J by 3 bases, with 9 bases between them. The CDR3 DNA sequence: TGCGCCAGCAGCCAAGACGGAGTAGGTGGAAACACCATATATTTT. It encodes CASSQDGVGGNTIYF.

This chain joins TRBV19 and TRBJ1-2, with D perhaps TRBD1 (6 bases). CDR1 is LNHDA and CDR2 is SQIVND in the germline V gene (reference sequence). The CDR3 consists of 14 residues. V dropped 4 bases and J dropped 7 bases, with 16 bases sitting between them. The CDR3 bases are TGTGCCAGTAGTAGGGCAGGGGAAGCGTTTGGCTACACCTTC. It specifies CASSRAGEAFGYTF.